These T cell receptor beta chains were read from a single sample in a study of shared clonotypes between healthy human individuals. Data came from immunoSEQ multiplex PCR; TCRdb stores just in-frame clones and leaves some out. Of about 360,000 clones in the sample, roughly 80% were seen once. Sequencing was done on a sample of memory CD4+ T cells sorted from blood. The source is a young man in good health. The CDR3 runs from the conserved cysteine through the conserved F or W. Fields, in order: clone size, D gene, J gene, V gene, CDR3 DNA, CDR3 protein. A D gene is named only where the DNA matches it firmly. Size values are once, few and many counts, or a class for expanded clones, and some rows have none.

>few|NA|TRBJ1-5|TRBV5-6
TGTGCCAGCTCTACAGGGAGCAATCAGCCCCAGCATTTT
CASSTGSNQPQHF
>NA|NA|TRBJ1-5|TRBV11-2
TGTGCCAGCAGCCAAGGACTGAGCCAGCCCCAGCATTTT
CASSQGLSQPQHF
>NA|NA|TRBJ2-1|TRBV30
TGTGCCTGCAGGTTACTAGCCTCCTACAATGAGCAGTTCTTC
CACRLLASYNEQFF
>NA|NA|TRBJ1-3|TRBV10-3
TGTGCCACAAAGCTGGGTTATGGAAACACCATATATTTT
CATKLGYGNTIYF
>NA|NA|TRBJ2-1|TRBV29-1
TGCAGCGTTCCCACCCTTGACTATTCTGGCAATGAGCAGTTCTTC
CSVPTLDYSGNEQFF
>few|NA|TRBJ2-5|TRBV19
TGTGCCAGTACCGGGGCCTTAGCGACCCAAGGGGGGCAGACCCAGTACTTC
CASTGALATQGGQTQYF
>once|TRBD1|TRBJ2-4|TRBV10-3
TGTGCCATCAGTGACCCCCTGGGGACAGGGGTTTTAACAGCCAAAAACATTCAGTACTTC
CAISDPLGTGVLTAKNIQYF
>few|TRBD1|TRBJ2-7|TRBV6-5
TGTGCCAGCAGCCATACAGGGGGGACGTCCTACGAGCAGTACTTC
CASSHTGGTSYEQYF
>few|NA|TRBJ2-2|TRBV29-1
TGCAGCGGGTCGGATGGGAACACCGGGGAGCTGTTTTTT
CSGSDGNTGELFF
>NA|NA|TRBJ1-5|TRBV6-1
TGTGCCAGCGCCAGAAATAGCAATCAGCCCCAGCATTTT
CASARNSNQPQHF
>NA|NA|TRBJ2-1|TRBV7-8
TGTGCCAGCAGCTTAGGTCGCTGGGTCTCGCAGTTCTTC
CASSLGRWVSQFF
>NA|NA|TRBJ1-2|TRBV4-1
TGCGCCAGCAGCGCCCCAGCCAACTATGGCTACACCTTC
CASSAPANYGYTF
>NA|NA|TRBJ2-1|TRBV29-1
TGCAGCGTTGGATTTGACAATGAGCAGTTCTTC
CSVGFDNEQFF
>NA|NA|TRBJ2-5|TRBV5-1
TGCGCCAGCAGCCGACTAGTGCAAGAGACCCAGTACTTC
CASSRLVQETQYF
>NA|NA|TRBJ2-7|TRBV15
TGTGCCACCAGCAGAGATTTCGAGGGCTCCTACGAGCAGTACTTC
CATSRDFEGSYEQYF
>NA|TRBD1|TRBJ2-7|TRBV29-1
TGCAGCGTTGAGGTCTTGTCGACAGGGGAATCCGAGCAGTACTTC
CSVEVLSTGESEQYF
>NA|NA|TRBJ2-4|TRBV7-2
TGTGCCAGCAGCTCGACTCCAGGGGGGAACATTCAGTACTTC
CASSSTPGGNIQYF
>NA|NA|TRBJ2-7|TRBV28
TGTGCCAGCAGCCAAGGGGTTTACGAGCAGTACTTC
CASSQGVYEQYF
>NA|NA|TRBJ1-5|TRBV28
TGTGCCAGCATTAGAGTCAGGGCGAATCAGCCCCAGCATTTT
CASIRVRANQPQHF
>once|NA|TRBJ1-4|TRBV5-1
TGCGCCAGCAGGGGACTCGGGACGGATTATGAAAAACTGTTTTTT
CASRGLGTDYEKLFF
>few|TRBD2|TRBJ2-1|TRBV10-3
TGTGCCTCCGGGACTAGCGGTGTGGATGAGCAGTTCTTC
CASGTSGVDEQFF
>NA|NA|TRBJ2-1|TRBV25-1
TGTGCCAGCAGTGTTGGAGCCCCGGTGGGGAAGGTCGACAATGAGCAGTTCTTC
CASSVGAPVGKVDNEQFF
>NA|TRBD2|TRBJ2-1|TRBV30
TGTGCCTGGAGTGTACGACCGGGGGAACTAGCGGGAGGGCCAAGCTCCTACAATGAGCAGTTCTTC
CAWSVRPGELAGGPSSYNEQFF
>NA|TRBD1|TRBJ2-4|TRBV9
TGTGCCAGCAGCGCGACAGGGCGCCTAGCCAAAAACATTCAGTACTTC
CASSATGRLAKNIQYF
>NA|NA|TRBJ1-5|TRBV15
TGTGCCACCAGCGCGGGACACGCCAATGTCCTCAATCAGCCCCAGCATTTT
CATSAGHANVLNQPQHF
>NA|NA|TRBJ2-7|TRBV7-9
TGTGCCAGCAGCCCCCGCGGAGGGACACCCGGGGAGCAGTACTTC
CASSPRGGTPGEQYF
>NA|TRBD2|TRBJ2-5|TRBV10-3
TGTGCCATCGGCCGAGCGGGGGAGGCAGAGACCCAGTACTTC
CAIGRAGEAETQYF
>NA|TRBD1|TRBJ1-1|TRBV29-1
TGCAGCTCGAAGACAGGGGGCTCTACTGAAGCTTTCTTT
CSSKTGGSTEAFF
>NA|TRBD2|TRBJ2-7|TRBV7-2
TGTGCCAGCAGCGCACGGACTAGCGGGATTCTCGAGCAGTACTTC
CASSARTSGILEQYF
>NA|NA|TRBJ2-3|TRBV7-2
TGTGCCAGCAGCTTAGTCGGCAGGGGTGGCGTTGGCACAGATACGCAGTATTTT
CASSLVGRGGVGTDTQYF
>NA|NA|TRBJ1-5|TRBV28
TGTGCCAGCAGTTGGGCCTCGAGGGGGAATCAGCCCCAGCATTTT
CASSWASRGNQPQHF
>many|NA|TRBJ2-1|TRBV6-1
TGTGCCAGCAGTGAAGTTTTAGGGATTGGGGGTGAGCAGTTCTTC
CASSEVLGIGGEQFF
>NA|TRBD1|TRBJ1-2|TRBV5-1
TGCGCCAGCCTGGGGGGACAGGGCAGGAACTATGGCTACACCTTC
CASLGGQGRNYGYTF
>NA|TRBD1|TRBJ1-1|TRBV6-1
TGTGCCACCATAGGAGGGACAGGGAACACTGAAGCTTTCTTT
CATIGGTGNTEAFF
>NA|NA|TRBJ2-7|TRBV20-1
TGCAGTGCTAGAGGGGAGTACGAGCAGTACTTC
CSARGEYEQYF
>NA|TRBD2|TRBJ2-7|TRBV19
TGTGCCAGTAGCCCCCCTTGGGCTAGCGGGAGATCCTACGAGCAGTACTTC
CASSPPWASGRSYEQYF
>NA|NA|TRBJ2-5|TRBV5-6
TGTGCCAGCAGCTTGGCCCTAGGAAAAGAGACCCAGTACTTC
CASSLALGKETQYF
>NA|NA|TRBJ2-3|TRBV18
TGTGCCAGCTCACCCCAAACCGGGACTCCAGATACGCAGTATTTT
CASSPQTGTPDTQYF
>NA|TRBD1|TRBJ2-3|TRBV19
TGTGCCAGTAGTGAACAGGGGGCGCGGGATACGCAGTATTTT
CASSEQGARDTQYF
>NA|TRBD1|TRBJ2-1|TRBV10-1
TGCGCCAGCAGTGAGTCGGGACAGGGGGGCAATGAGCAGTTCTTC
CASSESGQGGNEQFF
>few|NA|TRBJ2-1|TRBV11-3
TGTGCCAGCAGCTTAGGGAGCGAGCAGTTCTTC
CASSLGSEQFF
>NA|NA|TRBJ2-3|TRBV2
TGTGCCAGCGCCCCGGGTAGCGGCACAGATACGCAGTATTTT
CASAPGSGTDTQYF
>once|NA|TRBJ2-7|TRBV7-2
TGTGCCAGCAGCTCGACAGGTTACGAGCAGTACTTC
CASSSTGYEQYF
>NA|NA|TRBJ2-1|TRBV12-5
TGTGCTAGTGGTCTGGACAGAAATGAGCAGTTCTTC
CASGLDRNEQFF
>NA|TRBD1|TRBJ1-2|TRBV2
TGTGCCAGCAACGGGGACAGGGTTTATGGCTACACCTTC
CASNGDRVYGYTF
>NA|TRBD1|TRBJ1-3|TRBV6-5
TGTGCCAGCAGTTACAGACAGGGCTCTGGAAACACCATATATTTT
CASSYRQGSGNTIYF
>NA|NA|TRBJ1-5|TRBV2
TGTGCCAGCAGGGACAGACGGAATCAGCCCCAGCATTTT
CASRDRRNQPQHF
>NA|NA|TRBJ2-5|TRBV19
TGTGCCAGTAGTATATCTCCAACGCAAGAGACCCAGTACTTC
CASSISPTQETQYF
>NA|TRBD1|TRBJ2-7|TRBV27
TGTGCCAGCAGTTTGGAGACAGGGGTCTCCTACGAGCAGTACTTC
CASSLETGVSYEQYF
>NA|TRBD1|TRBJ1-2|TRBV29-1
TGCAGCGTAGACACAGGGGGCGCCGGCTATGGCTACACCTTC
CSVDTGGAGYGYTF
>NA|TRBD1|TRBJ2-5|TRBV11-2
TGTGCCAGCAGCTTAGACAGGGGGAGAATCCAAGAGACCCAGTACTTC
CASSLDRGRIQETQYF
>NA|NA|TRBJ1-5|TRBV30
TGTGCCTGGAGTGGGGGGGGATGGAATCAGCCCCAGCATTTT
CAWSGGGWNQPQHF